This TCR beta chain derives from a study of T cell responses to AZD1222 COVID-19 vaccine. Findings and limits, study-wide: Females made up more of the donors, who were largely white British, and clonal diversity may have come out too low. Spike regions recognized by vaccine-associated CD4 TCRs spanned the protein, led by 160-218 and 743-854.

The table came from immunoSEQ multiplex PCR; TCRdb's copy has only in-frame clones and leaves some out. The sample consists of roughly 100,000 clones, around 91% of them appearing once. V lost 6 bases and J lost 9; bases outside the gene matches: 8. The CDR3 contains 13 residues. Worth noting for this clone: As yet, its antigen is unknown.

The sequencing used peripheral blood, collected on day 0 of AZD1222 vaccination. This receptor was obtained from an adult in good health. The J gene is TRBJ2-1, the V gene TRBV12-3 or TRBV12-4, with 7 nucleotides matching TRBD1. The CDR3 region has the DNA TGTGCCAGCAGCCAGACAGGGTATAGTGAGCAGTTCTTC. It specifies CASSQTGYSEQFF.